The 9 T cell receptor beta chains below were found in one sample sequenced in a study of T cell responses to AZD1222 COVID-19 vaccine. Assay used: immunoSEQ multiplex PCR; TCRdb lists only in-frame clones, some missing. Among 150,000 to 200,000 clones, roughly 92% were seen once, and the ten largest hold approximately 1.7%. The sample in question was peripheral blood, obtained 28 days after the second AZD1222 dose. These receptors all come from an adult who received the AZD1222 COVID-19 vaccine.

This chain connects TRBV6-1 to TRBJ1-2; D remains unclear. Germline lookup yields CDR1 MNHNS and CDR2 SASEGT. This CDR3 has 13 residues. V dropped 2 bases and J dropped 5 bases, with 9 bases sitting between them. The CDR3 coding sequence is TGTGCCAGCAGTGAAATGGCGGCTTATGGCTACACCTTC. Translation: CASSEMAAYGYTF.

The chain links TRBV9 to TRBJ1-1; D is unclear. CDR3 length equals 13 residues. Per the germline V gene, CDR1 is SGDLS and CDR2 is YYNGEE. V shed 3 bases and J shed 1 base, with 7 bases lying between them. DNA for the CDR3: TGTGCCAGCAGCGGCAGCCCGAACACTGAAGCTTTCTTT. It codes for CASSGSPNTEAFF.

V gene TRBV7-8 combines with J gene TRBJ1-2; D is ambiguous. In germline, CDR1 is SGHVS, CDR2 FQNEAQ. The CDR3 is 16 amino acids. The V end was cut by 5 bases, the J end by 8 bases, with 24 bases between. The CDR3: CASSPASAEVKWGYTF. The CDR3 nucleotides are TGTGCCAGCAGCCCTGCGTCCGCAGAGGTGAAATGGGGCTACACCTTC. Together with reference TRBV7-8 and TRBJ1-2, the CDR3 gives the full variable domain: GAGVSQSPRYKVAKRGQDVALRCDPISGHVSLFWYQQALGQGPEFLTYFQNEAQLDKSGLPSDRFFAERPEGSVSTLKIQRTQQEDSAVYLCASSPASAEVKWGYTFGSGTRLTVV.

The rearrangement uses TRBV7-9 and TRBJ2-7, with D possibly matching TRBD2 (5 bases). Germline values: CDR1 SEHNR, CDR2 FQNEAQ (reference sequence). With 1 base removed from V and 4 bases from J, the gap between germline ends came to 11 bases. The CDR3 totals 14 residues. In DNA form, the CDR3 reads TGTGCCAGCAGCTTAGGCGGGTCAAGGTACGAGCAGTACTTC. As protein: CASSLGGSRYEQYF.

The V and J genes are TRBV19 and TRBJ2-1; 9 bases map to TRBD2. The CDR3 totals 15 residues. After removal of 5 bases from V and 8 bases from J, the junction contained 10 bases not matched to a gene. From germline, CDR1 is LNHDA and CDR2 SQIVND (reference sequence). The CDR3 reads CASSAGSGSRYEQFF. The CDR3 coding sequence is TGTGCCAGTAGTGCTGGTAGCGGGAGTCGGTATGAGCAGTTCTTC.

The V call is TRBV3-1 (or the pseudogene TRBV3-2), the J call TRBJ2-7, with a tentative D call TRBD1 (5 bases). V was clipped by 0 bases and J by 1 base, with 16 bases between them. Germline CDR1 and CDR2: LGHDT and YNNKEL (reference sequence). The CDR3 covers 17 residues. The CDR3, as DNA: TGTGCCAGCAGCCAAGATAGGGGAATCTTACCGTCCTACGAGCAGTACTTC. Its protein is CASSQDRGILPSYEQYF.

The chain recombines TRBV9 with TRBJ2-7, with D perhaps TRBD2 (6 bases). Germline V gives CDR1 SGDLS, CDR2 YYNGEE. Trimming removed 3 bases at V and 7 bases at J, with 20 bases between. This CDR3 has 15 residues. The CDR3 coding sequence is TGTGCCAGCAGCGCCACACCCGGGACGGCGGGGGAGCAGTACTTC. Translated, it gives CASSATPGTAGEQYF.

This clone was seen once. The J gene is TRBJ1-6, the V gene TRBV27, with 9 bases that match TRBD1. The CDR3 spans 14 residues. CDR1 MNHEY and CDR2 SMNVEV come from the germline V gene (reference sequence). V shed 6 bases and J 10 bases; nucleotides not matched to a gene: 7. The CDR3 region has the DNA TGTGCCAGCAGGACCGGGACAGGGCGATCACCCCTCCACTTT. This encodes CASRTGTGRSPLHF.

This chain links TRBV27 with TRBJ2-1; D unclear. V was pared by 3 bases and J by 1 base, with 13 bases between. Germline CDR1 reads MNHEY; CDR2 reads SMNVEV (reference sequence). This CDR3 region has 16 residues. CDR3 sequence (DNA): TGTGCCAGCAGTTTTCAGAAAGGGCGGTCCTACAATGAGCAGTTCTTC. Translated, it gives CASSFQKGRSYNEQFF.